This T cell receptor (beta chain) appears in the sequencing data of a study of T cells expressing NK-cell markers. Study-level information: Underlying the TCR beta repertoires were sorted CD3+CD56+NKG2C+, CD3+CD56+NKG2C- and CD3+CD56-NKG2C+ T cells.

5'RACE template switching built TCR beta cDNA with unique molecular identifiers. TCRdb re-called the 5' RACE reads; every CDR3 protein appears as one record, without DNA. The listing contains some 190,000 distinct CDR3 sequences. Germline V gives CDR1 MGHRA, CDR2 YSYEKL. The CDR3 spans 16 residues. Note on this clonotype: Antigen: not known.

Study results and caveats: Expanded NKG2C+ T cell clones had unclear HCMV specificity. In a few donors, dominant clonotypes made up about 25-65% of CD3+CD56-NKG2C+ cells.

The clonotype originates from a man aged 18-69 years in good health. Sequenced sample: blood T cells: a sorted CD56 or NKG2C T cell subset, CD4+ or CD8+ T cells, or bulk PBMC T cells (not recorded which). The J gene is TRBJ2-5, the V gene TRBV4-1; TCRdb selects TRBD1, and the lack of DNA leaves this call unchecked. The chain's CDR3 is CASSHLMGGPRETQYF.